This T cell receptor (beta chain) was recovered during a study of blood T cell repertoires in COVID-19. As for the study in general: Sources were T cells, B-cell-depleted T cells, or PBMCs; the material itself was cDNA or gDNA.

The V end was cut by 0 bases, the J end by 6 bases, with 6 bases between. There are 13 residues in the CDR3. The germline V gene encodes CDR1 LNHDA and CDR2 SQIVND (reference sequence). Method: immunoSEQ multiplex PCR; TCRdb's copy keeps in-frame clones and lacks some. Of about 80,000 clones listed, 78% were seen once; the top ten hold 15% to 20%. The sample consisted of peripheral blood. This receptor was obtained from a human donor in a cohort sampled during active COVID-19. The gene calls are TRBV19 and TRBJ1-5; D uncertain. CDR3 in DNA: TGTGCCAGTAGTATAGATCGGGGTCAGCCCCAGCATTTT. It is translated as CASSIDRGQPQHF.